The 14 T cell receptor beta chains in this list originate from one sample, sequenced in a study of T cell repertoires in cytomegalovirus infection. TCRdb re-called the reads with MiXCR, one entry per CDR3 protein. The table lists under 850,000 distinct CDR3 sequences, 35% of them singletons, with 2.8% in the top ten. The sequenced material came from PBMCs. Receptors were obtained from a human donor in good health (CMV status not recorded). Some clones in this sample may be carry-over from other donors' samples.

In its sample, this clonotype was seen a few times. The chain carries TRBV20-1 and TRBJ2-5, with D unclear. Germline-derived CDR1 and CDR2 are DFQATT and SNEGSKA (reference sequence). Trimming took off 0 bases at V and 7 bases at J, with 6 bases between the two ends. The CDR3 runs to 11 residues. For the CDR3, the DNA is TGCAGTGCTAGAGATTCGGGGACCCAGTACTTC. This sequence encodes CSARDSGTQYF.

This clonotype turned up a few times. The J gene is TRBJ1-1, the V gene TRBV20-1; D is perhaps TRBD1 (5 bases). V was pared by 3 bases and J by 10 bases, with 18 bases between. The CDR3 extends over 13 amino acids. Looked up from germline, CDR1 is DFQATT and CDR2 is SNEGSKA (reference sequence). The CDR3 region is CSARPEPPGGAFF. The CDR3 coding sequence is TGCAGTGCTAGGCCGGAACCTCCGGGGGGAGCTTTCTTT.

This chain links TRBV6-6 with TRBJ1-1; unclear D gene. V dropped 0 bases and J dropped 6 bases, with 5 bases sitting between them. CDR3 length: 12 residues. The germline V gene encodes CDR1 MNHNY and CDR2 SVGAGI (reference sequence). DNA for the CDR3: TGTGCCAGCAGTTACTCGGATTCTGAAGCTTTCTTT. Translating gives CASSYSDSEAFF.

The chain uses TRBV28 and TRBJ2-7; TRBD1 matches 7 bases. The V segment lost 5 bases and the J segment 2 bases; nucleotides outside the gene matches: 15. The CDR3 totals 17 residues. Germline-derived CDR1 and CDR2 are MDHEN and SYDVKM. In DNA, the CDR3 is TGTGCCAGCAGTACAGGGGCCCTAGTAAATGGGGCCTACGAGCAGTACTTC. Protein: CASSTGALVNGAYEQYF. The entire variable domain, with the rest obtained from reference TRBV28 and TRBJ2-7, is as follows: DVKVTQSSRYLVKRTGEKVFLECVQDMDHENMFWYRQDPGLGLRLIYFSYDVKMKEKGDIPEGYSVSREKKERFSLILESASTNQTSMYLCASSTGALVNGAYEQYFGPGTRLTVT.

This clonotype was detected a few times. The CDR3 protein is CASSLVLGQGYGYTF. The CDR3 coding sequence is TGTGCCAGCAGCTTAGTCCTGGGACAGGGATATGGCTACACCTTC. The chain links TRBV7-8 to TRBJ1-2; 9 nucleotides agree with TRBD1. The length of the CDR3 is 15 residues. The J segment lost 5 bases and the V segment lost 1 base, leaving 5 bases of the junction unmatched. Looked up from germline, CDR1 is SGHVS and CDR2 is FQNEAQ.

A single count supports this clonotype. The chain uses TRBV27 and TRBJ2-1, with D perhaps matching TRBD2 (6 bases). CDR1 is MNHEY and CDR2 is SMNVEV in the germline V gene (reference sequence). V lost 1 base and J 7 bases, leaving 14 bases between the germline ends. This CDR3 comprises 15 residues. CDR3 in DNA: TGTGCCAGCAGTTTATATCAGGAGGGTCCGAATGAGCAGTTCTTC. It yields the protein CASSLYQEGPNEQFF.

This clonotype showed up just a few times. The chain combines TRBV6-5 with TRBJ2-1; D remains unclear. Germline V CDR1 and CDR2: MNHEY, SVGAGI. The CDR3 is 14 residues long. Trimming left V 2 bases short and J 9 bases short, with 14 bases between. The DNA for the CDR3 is TGTGCCAGCAGTTACGGGCCCCTTTCCGGTGAGCAGTTCTTC. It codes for CASSYGPLSGEQFF.

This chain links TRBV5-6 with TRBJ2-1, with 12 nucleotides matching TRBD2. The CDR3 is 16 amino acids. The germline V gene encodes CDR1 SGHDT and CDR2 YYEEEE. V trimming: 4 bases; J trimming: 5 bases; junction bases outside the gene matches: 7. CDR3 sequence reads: CASSLRRTSGDNEQFF. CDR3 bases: TGTGCCAGCAGCCTGCGAAGGACTAGCGGGGACAATGAGCAGTTCTTC. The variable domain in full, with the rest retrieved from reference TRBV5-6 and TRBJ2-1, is DAGVTQSPTHLIKTRGQQVTLRCSPKSGHDTVSWYQQALGQGPQFIFQYYEEEERQRGNFPDRFSGHQFPNYSSELNVNALLLGDSALYLCASSLRRTSGDNEQFFGPGTRLTVL.

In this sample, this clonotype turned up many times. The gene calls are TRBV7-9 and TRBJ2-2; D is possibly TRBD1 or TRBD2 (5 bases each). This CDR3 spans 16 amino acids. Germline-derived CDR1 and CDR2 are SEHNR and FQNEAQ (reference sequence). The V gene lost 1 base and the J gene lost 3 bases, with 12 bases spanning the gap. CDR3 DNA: TGTGCCAGCAGCTTAGACTTGGGGACCTACACCGGGGAGCTGTTTTTT. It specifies CASSLDLGTYTGELFF. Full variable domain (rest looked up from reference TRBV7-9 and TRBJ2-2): DTGVSQNPRHKITKRGQNVTFRCDPISEHNRLYWYRQTLGQGPEFLTYFQNEAQLEKSRLLSDRFSAERPKGSFSTLEIQRTEQGDSAMYLCASSLDLGTYTGELFFGEGSRLTVL.

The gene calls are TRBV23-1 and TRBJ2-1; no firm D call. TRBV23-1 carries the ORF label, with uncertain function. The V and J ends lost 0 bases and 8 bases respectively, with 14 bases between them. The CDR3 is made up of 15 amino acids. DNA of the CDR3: TGCGCCAGCAGTCAATCGTTTCCGGGCGTCTATGAGCAGTTCTTC. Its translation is CASSQSFPGVYEQFF.

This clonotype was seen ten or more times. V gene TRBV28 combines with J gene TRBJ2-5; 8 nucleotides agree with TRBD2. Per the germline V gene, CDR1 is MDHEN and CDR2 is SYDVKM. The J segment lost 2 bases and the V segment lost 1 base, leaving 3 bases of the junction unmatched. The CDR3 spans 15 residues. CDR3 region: CASSLSVAGQETQYF. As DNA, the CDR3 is TGTGCCAGCAGTTTATCCGTAGCGGGGCAAGAGACCCAGTACTTC.

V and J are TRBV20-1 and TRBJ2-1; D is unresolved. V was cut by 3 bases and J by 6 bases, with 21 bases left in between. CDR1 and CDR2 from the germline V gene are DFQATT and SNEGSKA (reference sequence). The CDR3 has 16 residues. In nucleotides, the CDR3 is TGCAGTGCTAGTCACACTTTTCTCGGCGGAATCAATGAGCAGTTCTTC. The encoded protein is CSASHTFLGGINEQFF.

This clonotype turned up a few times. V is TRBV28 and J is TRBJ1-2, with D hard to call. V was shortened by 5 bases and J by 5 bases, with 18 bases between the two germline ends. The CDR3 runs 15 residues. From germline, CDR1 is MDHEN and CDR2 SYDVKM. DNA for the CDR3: TGTGCCAGCAGTCCGGCCGAGGCAGGCCTGTATGGCTACACCTTC. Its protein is CASSPAEAGLYGYTF.

The CDR3 coding sequence is TGTGCCAGCCGATACGGACAGCTCGTAGAAGCTTTCTTT. Its protein product is CASRYGQLVEAFF. This sequence joins TRBV12-3 or TRBV12-4 and TRBJ1-1, with a weak D call TRBD1 (6 bases). V shed 8 bases and J shed 8 bases, with 18 bases lying between them. This CDR3 is 13 amino acids long.